These T cell receptor beta chains were read from a single sample in a study of regulatory T cells in long-lasting Graves disease. TCRdb re-called the multiplex PCR reads with MiXCR, one entry per CDR3 protein. The table records 400,000 to 500,000 distinct CDR3 sequences, 15% to 20% of them present only once. These data also formed part of another study, on T cells in Graves' hyperthyroidism and ophthalmopathy.

The sample was peripheral blood mononuclear cells (PBMCs), taken at new diagnosis, from a patient treated with antithyroid drugs. The receptors were gathered from a woman in her twenties or thirties with Graves disease. CDR3s include the opening cysteine and the closing phenylalanine or tryptophan. Each record gives: D gene, V gene, J gene, clone size, CDR3 DNA, CDR3 protein. The D gene is left open where the match is weak. Clone sizes are given selectively: once, few, many, or a class where the clone is expanded.

NA	TRBV28	TRBJ2-7	many	TGTGCCAGCAGCTTATCGGGGTTGGCCTACGAGCAGTACTTC	CASSLSGLAYEQYF
NA	TRBV9	TRBJ2-7	many	TGTGCCAGCAGCGTAGATCCGGTAAGCTCCTACGAGCAGTACTTC	CASSVDPVSSYEQYF
NA	TRBV6-2/TRBV6-3	TRBJ2-5	few	TGTGCCAGCAGTTACTCGATGGCGGGGAACCAGTACTTC	CASSYSMAGNQYF
NA	TRBV7-6	TRBJ2-1	many	TGTGCCAGCAGCCGTGGCCGCTTAGGTGAGCAGTTCTTC	CASSRGRLGEQFF
NA	TRBV28	TRBJ2-2	many	TGTGCCAGCACAATCCCAAACACCGGGGAGCTGTTTTTT	CASTIPNTGELFF
TRBD2	TRBV9	TRBJ2-1	many	TGTGCCAGCAGCGCAAGACTAGCGGGAGCCAATGAGCAGTTCTTC	CASSARLAGANEQFF
NA	TRBV18	TRBJ1-1	many	TGTGCCAGCTCTCCCGTTGGGAACACTGAAGCTTTCTTT	CASSPVGNTEAFF
NA	TRBV7-9	TRBJ1-4	many	TGTGCCAGCAGCCTGGCGGGGCAGAATGAAAAACTGTTTTTT	CASSLAGQNEKLFF
NA	TRBV12-3/TRBV12-4	TRBJ2-7	many	TGTGCCAGCAGTCCTCGACAGGAGTTGATGGGTAAGCAGTACTTC	CASSPRQELMGKQYF
TRBD2	TRBV6-2/TRBV6-3	TRBJ2-5	many	TGTGCCAGCAGTTATTCCGCGGGAGGTGGCCAAGAGACCCAGTACTTC	CASSYSAGGGQETQYF
TRBD1	TRBV9	TRBJ2-6	many	TGTGCCAGCAGTCAACAGGGGGCTCGACTAACTGGGGCCAACGTCCTGACTTTC	CASSQQGARLTGANVLTF
TRBD1	TRBV7-8	TRBJ2-7	many	TGTGCCAGCAGCTTAGCGACAGGGCAAACCTACGAGCAGTACTTC	CASSLATGQTYEQYF
NA	TRBV27	TRBJ1-5	NA	TGTGCCAGCAGTCGCCGGCACACAGATACGCAGCATTTT	CASSRRHTDTQHF
NA	TRBV6-2/TRBV6-3	TRBJ1-6	NA	TGTGCCAGCAGTTACTCAGGGATGAATAATTCACCCCTCCACTTT	CASSYSGMNNSPLHF
TRBD1	TRBV27	TRBJ1-5	few	TGTGCCAGCAGTCCCGGGACAGGGTTTCGGATTCAGCCCCAGCATTTT	CASSPGTGFRIQPQHF
TRBD2	TRBV7-9	TRBJ2-7	many	TGTGCCACCCTACTAGCGGCACCCTACGAGCAGTACTTC	CATLLAAPYEQYF
NA	TRBV27	TRBJ1-1	NA	TGTGCCAGCAGTTTCAATTCCGGGAGATTTAGAGGGGGGAACACTGAAGCTTTCTTT	CASSFNSGRFRGGNTEAFF
NA	TRBV2	TRBJ1-2	many	TGTGCCAGCAGTGATCAGGGCCTGCCTACTGGCTACACCTTC	CASSDQGLPTGYTF
TRBD1	TRBV29-1	TRBJ1-1	many	TGCAGCGTTGAAGGCCGCCGAGGGACAGGGCTCACTGAAGCTTTCTTT	CSVEGRRGTGLTEAFF
NA	TRBV6-1	TRBJ1-2	many	TGTGCCACTCGAGGCCCTGCCTATGGCTACACCTTC	CATRGPAYGYTF
TRBD1	TRBV28	TRBJ1-1	many	TGTGCCAGCAGCACACCCTCGACAGGGATGAACACTGAAGCTTTCTTT	CASSTPSTGMNTEAFF
NA	TRBV6-2/TRBV6-3	TRBJ2-5	NA	TGTGCCAGCTACCGGGATTACCAAGAGACCCAGTACTTC	CASYRDYQETQYF
TRBD1	TRBV27	TRBJ2-1	many	TGTGCCAGCAGCCACCGGACAGGTTCATACAATGAGCAGTTCTTC	CASSHRTGSYNEQFF
TRBD2	TRBV11-2	TRBJ2-5	many	TGTGCCAGCAGACCTTCTAGCGGGAGGGCCCCGGAGTGGGAGACCCAGTACTTC	CASRPSSGRAPEWETQYF
NA	TRBV7-9	TRBJ1-5	NA	TGTGCCAGCAGCTACCCTGGGGCCATCCAGCCCCAGCATTTT	CASSYPGAIQPQHF
TRBD2	TRBV5-1	TRBJ2-1	many	TGCGCCAGCAGTCCTACTAGCGTTGAGCAGTTCTTC	CASSPTSVEQFF
TRBD1	TRBV13	TRBJ1-4	few	TGTGCCAGCAGCAAGCGGACAGGGGGCGGGTTGGCTAATGAAAAACTGTTTTTT	CASSKRTGGGLANEKLFF
TRBD1	TRBV11-2	TRBJ2-7	many	TGTGCCAGCAGCTTTGGTAGGGACAGGGTGGGTTACGAGCAGTACTTC	CASSFGRDRVGYEQYF
NA	TRBV27	TRBJ1-1	NA	TGTGCCAGCAGTTTCCCCATTACAGGGATGAACACTGAAGCTTTCTTT	CASSFPITGMNTEAFF
TRBD1	TRBV25-1	TRBJ1-6	few	TGTGCCAGCGCGGGACAGGGGAATTCACCCCTCCACTTT	CASAGQGNSPLHF
NA	TRBV7-9	TRBJ2-1	many	TGTGCCAGCAGCCCACACGACAATGAGCAGTTCTTC	CASSPHDNEQFF
TRBD2	TRBV7-9	TRBJ2-1	many	TGTGCCAGCAGCCCTTGGACTAGCGGGAGGGCCAATGAGCAGTTCTTC	CASSPWTSGRANEQFF
NA	TRBV5-1	TRBJ1-1	many	TGCGCCAGCAGCTCGCACCCCGGGGGCACTGAAGCTTTCTTT	CASSSHPGGTEAFF
NA	TRBV7-3	TRBJ1-1	NA	TGTGCCAGCAGCAGGCTCGCTTTCTTT	CASSRLAFF
NA	TRBV10-3	TRBJ1-1	NA	TGTGCCACCTTCGGGCAGGGAGAGAACACTGAAGCTTTCTTT	CATFGQGENTEAFF
NA	TRBV7-9	TRBJ2-5	many	TGTGCCAGCAGCTTAACCACCAGAGTTTTGGAGACCCAGTACTTC	CASSLTTRVLETQYF
NA	TRBV2	TRBJ1-5	many	TGTGCCAGCAGCCGGGCCCGGGGGAATCAGCCCCAGCATTTT	CASSRARGNQPQHF
NA	TRBV12-3/TRBV12-4	TRBJ1-1	many	TGTGCCAGCAGTTTTCTCCTGGAGAACACTGAAGCTTTCTTT	CASSFLLENTEAFF
TRBD2	TRBV7-2	TRBJ2-1	NA	TGTGCCAGCAGCTCCCCTTCGACTAGCATGGAGTCCTACAATGAGCAGTTCTTC	CASSSPSTSMESYNEQFF
NA	TRBV28	TRBJ1-5	many	TGTGCCAGCAGTTTAGGGGGGAACAGCAATCAGCCCCAGCATTTT	CASSLGGNSNQPQHF
TRBD1	TRBV10-3	TRBJ2-7	NA	TGTGCCATCAGTAAGGGACAGGGGGCTTCCTACGAGCAGTACTTC	CAISKGQGASYEQYF
NA	TRBV4-3	TRBJ1-6	few	TGCGCCAGCAGCCCCATCGCCGCACTGGATTCACCCCTCCACTTT	CASSPIAALDSPLHF
NA	TRBV7-2	TRBJ2-4	NA	TGTGCCAGCAGCTTGTACAGTCAATCGTCAGCCCTAGCCAAAAACATTCAGTACTTC	CASSLYSQSSALAKNIQYF
NA	TRBV10-2	TRBJ2-2	NA	TGCGCCAGCACCCTGAGAGGGGAAGGCGGGGAGCTGTTTTTT	CASTLRGEGGELFF
NA	TRBV4-1	TRBJ2-7	few	TGCGCCAGCAGCCAAGCGGTGATAGCCGTGGCCGAGCAGTACTTC	CASSQAVIAVAEQYF
NA	TRBV28	TRBJ2-5	many	TGTGCCAGCAGCTCACTCTGGGGTTTGCAAGAGACCCAGTACTTC	CASSSLWGLQETQYF
NA	TRBV10-1	TRBJ2-1	many	TGCGCCAGCAGTGAGTCGGGCCCCAGCTCCTACAATGAGCAGTTCTTC	CASSESGPSSYNEQFF
NA	TRBV30	TRBJ1-2	many	TGTGCCTGGAGTAATCCAGGGGTGAGTGGCTACACCTTC	CAWSNPGVSGYTF
TRBD1	TRBV2	TRBJ1-1	NA	TGTGCCAGCAGACAACTCCGGGACAGCCGCCGGAAAGCAGTGTACACTGAAGATTTCTTT	CASRQLRDSRRKAVYTEDFF
TRBD1	TRBV2	TRBJ1-1	many	TGTGCCAGCAGCCGGGACAGTCCCATGGACACTGAAGCTTTCTTT	CASSRDSPMDTEAFF
NA	TRBV6-4	TRBJ2-1	NA	TGTGCCAGCAGTGACTCGGGGACCAACCCGGGGAATGAGCAGTTCTTC	CASSDSGTNPGNEQFF
NA	TRBV20-1	TRBJ2-5	many	TGCAGTGCCAAACTGTGGACCAGAAGAGAGACCCAGTACTTC	CSAKLWTRRETQYF
NA	TRBV7-9	TRBJ1-4	many	TGTGCCAGCAGACTTGGGACAGAAAAACTGTTTTTT	CASRLGTEKLFF